These 29 T cell receptor beta chains originate from one sample sequenced in a study of cytomegalovirus exposure and HLA in healthy donors. The PCR contained 60 Vbeta and 13 Jbeta primers. TCRdb keeps only in-frame clones here, not all; method: immunoSEQ multiplex PCR. The data show roughly 180,000 clones, 75% to 85% seen once. What was sequenced was PBMCs. The source of these receptors is a girl under 18 in good health and CMV-seropositive.

The rearrangement joins TRBV6-6 to TRBJ2-7; D is perhaps TRBD1 (6 bases). The CDR3 length is 14 residues. Germline loops: CDR1 MNHNY, CDR2 SVGAGI (reference sequence). V was pared by 4 bases and J by 4 bases, with 14 bases between. The CDR3 reads CASSLTGTIYEQYF. The CDR3 coding sequence is TGTGCCAGCAGTTTGACAGGAACTATTTACGAGCAGTACTTC.

This rearrangement joins TRBV4-1 to TRBJ2-3; no reliable D call. This CDR3 region has 13 residues. Trimming pared 1 base from V and 4 bases from J, leaving 6 bases between. Germline values: CDR1 MGHRA, CDR2 YSYEKL. CDR3 sequence: CASSQGHADTQYF. CDR3 coding DNA: TGCGCCAGCAGCCAAGGACATGCAGATACGCAGTATTTT.

V gene TRBV6-1 combines with J gene TRBJ1-2, with unresolved D. Looked up from germline, CDR1 is MNHNS and CDR2 is SASEGT. CDR3 length: 13 residues. The V gene lost 4 bases and the J gene lost 2 bases, with 8 bases spanning the gap. The CDR3 protein is CASSAPPNYGYTF. CDR3 bases: TGTGCCAGCAGTGCCCCCCCGAACTATGGCTACACCTTC.

This clone has just one count. The chain combines TRBV5-4 with TRBJ2-5; D is perhaps TRBD1 (5 bases). V dropped 5 bases and J dropped 4 bases, with 6 bases sitting between them. The CDR3 runs to 11 residues. Germline V gene lookup returns CDR1 SGHNT and CDR2 YYREEE (reference sequence). CDR3 residues: CASRGRETQYF. In DNA, the CDR3 is TGTGCCAGCAGGGGGCGAGAGACCCAGTACTTC.

This clone was detected only a few times. The chain recombines TRBV6-6 with TRBJ2-1; 7 positions match TRBD1. J was trimmed by 7 bases and V by 5 bases; bases with no gene match: 8. The CDR3 contains 14 residues. Looked up from germline, CDR1 is MNHNY and CDR2 is SVGAGI (reference sequence). CDR3 in amino acids: CASSGTVYLNEQFF. The CDR3 DNA is TGTGCCAGCAGTGGGACAGTTTACCTGAATGAGCAGTTCTTC.

This chain connects TRBV15 to TRBJ2-7; 8 bases are a match to TRBD1. Per the germline V gene, CDR1 is LNHNV and CDR2 is YYDKDF (reference sequence). The CDR3 spans 15 residues. The ends lost 0 bases at V and 4 bases at J; junction bases unmatched: 5. CDR3 amino acids: CATSRDKDRAYEQYF. The CDR3 region has the DNA TGTGCCACCAGCAGAGACAAGGACAGGGCTTACGAGCAGTACTTC.

This clone has just one count. This chain links TRBV4-1 with TRBJ1-1, with 10 positions matching TRBD1. The V gene's germline CDR1 is MGHRA and CDR2 YSYEKL. This CDR3 has 15 amino acids. V gave up 3 bases and J gave up 3 bases; unmatched junction bases: 4. In nucleotides, the CDR3 is TGCGCCAGCAGCCATAGACAGGGGGCGGACACTGAAGCTTTCTTT. Amino acid sequence: CASSHRQGADTEAFF.

The chain has TRBV6-1 and TRBJ1-1, with D possibly matching TRBD1 (6 bases). The CDR3 contains 15 residues. The germline V gene encodes CDR1 MNHNS and CDR2 SASEGT. The V gene lost 0 bases and the J gene lost 5 bases, with 13 bases spanning the gap. The CDR3 loop reads CASSEARGGSTEAFF. CDR3 in DNA: TGTGCCAGCAGTGAAGCGCGGGGGGGCAGTACTGAAGCTTTCTTT.

The rearrangement uses TRBV10-3 and TRBJ1-1; D call uncertain. The germline gives CDR1 ENHRY, CDR2 SYGVKD. V lost 2 bases, J lost 1 base, and 5 bases lay in between. This CDR3 contains 13 residues. The CDR3 spells CAISEVQNTEAFF. For the CDR3, the DNA is TGTGCCATCAGTGAGGTACAGAACACTGAAGCTTTCTTT.

The chain couples TRBV15 to TRBJ1-1; D perhaps matches TRBD1 (6 bases). Trimming removed 0 bases at V and 1 base at J, with 9 bases between. The CDR3 is 15 residues long. The germline V gene encodes CDR1 LNHNV and CDR2 YYDKDF (reference sequence). This chain's CDR3 is CATSRDLTGNTEAFF. The CDR3 DNA reads as TGTGCCACCAGCAGAGATCTGACAGGGAACACTGAAGCTTTCTTT.

The genes are TRBV11-3 and TRBJ2-5, with TRBD1 matching 9 bases. Germline V gives CDR1 SGHNT, CDR2 YENEEA. The CDR3 is 16 amino acids. J lost 5 bases, V lost 5 bases, and 12 bases had no gene match. CDR3 in amino acids: CASSHPQTGGIETQYF. The DNA of the CDR3 is TGTGCCAGCAGCCACCCCCAGACAGGGGGTATTGAGACCCAGTACTTC.

This chain connects TRBV6-5 to TRBJ1-2; D may be TRBD1 (5 bases). V was shortened by 0 bases and J by 8 bases, with 10 bases between the two germline ends. The CDR3 has 13 residues. From germline, CDR1 is MNHEY and CDR2 SVGAGI. The CDR3 reads CASSYSQGGGYTF. CDR3 bases: TGTGCCAGCAGTTACTCTCAGGGAGGAGGCTACACCTTC.

The rearrangement uses TRBV11-3 and TRBJ1-2, with TRBD1 as a possible D gene (6 bases). CDR1 is SGHNT and CDR2 is YENEEA in the germline V gene. The CDR3 totals 15 residues. Trimming cost V 5 bases and J 4 bases, with 17 bases left between them. For the CDR3, the DNA is TGTGCCAGCAGCCATACCGGACAGAACCTCTATGGCTACACCTTC. Amino acid sequence: CASSHTGQNLYGYTF.

This clone was seen more than once but under ten times. The chain uses TRBV27 and TRBJ2-5; 7 bases fit TRBD1. The V gene's germline CDR1 is MNHEY and CDR2 SMNVEV (reference sequence). V shed 6 bases, J shed 1 base, and the junction held 5 bases outside the gene matches. This CDR3 is built from 14 residues. The CDR3 sequence: CASRIQGTQETQYF. The CDR3 nucleotides are TGTGCCAGCAGGATACAGGGGACCCAAGAGACCCAGTACTTC.

The DNA of the CDR3 is TGCGCCAGCAGCCAAGTGTGGCAGGGCGGCTATGGCTACACCTTC. Protein sequence: CASSQVWQGGYGYTF. The chain has TRBV4-3 and TRBJ1-2; D is possibly TRBD1 (5 bases). The CDR3 is 15 amino acids. Germline-derived CDR1 and CDR2 are LGHNA and YSLEER. Trimming removed 1 base at V and 4 bases at J, with 13 bases between.

The chain combines TRBV11-3 with TRBJ1-4, with D perhaps TRBD1 (5 bases). This CDR3 has 16 amino acids. Germline CDR1 and CDR2: SGHNT and YENEEA. With 2 bases removed from V and 3 bases from J, the gap between germline ends came to 13 bases. The CDR3 nucleotides read TGTGCCAGCAGCTTAATGGCGGGGCTGGCTAATGAAAAACTGTTTTTT. Translation gives CASSLMAGLANEKLFF.

V and J are TRBV12-5 and TRBJ2-7, with 9 bases that match TRBD1. The CDR3 loop spans 18 amino acids. After removal of 6 bases from V and 4 bases from J, the junction contained 19 bases not matched to a gene. CDR1 and CDR2 (germline): LGHNT, FRNRAP. CDR3 bases: TGTGCTAGTGGCTTCTTCCCTAAAGAGACAGGGGGAGGGTACGAGCAGTACTTC. Translation: CASGFFPKETGGGYEQYF.

The chain links TRBV5-1 to TRBJ2-5; tentatively, D is TRBD2 (6 bases). This CDR3 is built from 14 residues. From germline, CDR1 is SGHRS and CDR2 YFSETQ. Trimming left V 6 bases short and J 5 bases short, with 17 bases between. CDR3 protein: CASTQLEGRETQYF. CDR3 sequence (DNA): TGCGCCAGCACCCAACTGGAAGGGAGGGAGACCCAGTACTTC.

This chain's CDR3 is CATSRVDRDFGELFF. The CDR3 DNA is TGTGCCACCAGCAGAGTAGACAGAGACTTCGGGGAGCTGTTTTTT. The chain has TRBV15 and TRBJ2-2, with D possibly being TRBD1 (5 bases). Trimming cost V 1 base and J 7 bases, with 13 bases left between them. The CDR3 is made up of 15 amino acids. Germline V CDR1 and CDR2: LNHNV, YYDKDF (reference sequence).

This chain connects TRBV7-8 to TRBJ1-2; no clear D gene. Trimming left V 0 bases short and J 8 bases short, with 19 bases between. The CDR3 runs to 16 residues. In germline, CDR1 is SGHVS, CDR2 FQNEAQ. CDR3 nucleotides: TGTGCCAGCAGCTTAGCTATGGGCAATTCGATTGTAGGCTACACCTTC. Translated, it gives CASSLAMGNSIVGYTF.

This clone was detected once. V and J are TRBV19 and TRBJ1-5; D is uncertain. The germline CDR1 and CDR2 sequences are LNHDA and SQIVND (reference sequence). V was shortened by 7 bases and J by 2 bases, with 6 bases between the two germline ends. The CDR3 spans 12 residues. CDR3 nucleotides: TGTGCCAGTAACGAGGGCAATCAGCCCCAGCATTTT. Amino acid sequence: CASNEGNQPQHF.

This chain links TRBV9 with TRBJ1-5; D is unresolved. There are 15 residues in the CDR3. In germline, CDR1 is SGDLS, CDR2 YYNGEE. V lost 4 bases and J 1 base, leaving 12 bases between the germline ends. CDR3 nucleotides: TGTGCCAGCAGCCCAGCGCCGGGGAGCAATCAGCCCCAGCATTTT. Protein sequence: CASSPAPGSNQPQHF.

The chain uses TRBV5-1 and TRBJ2-3; D is perhaps TRBD2 (6 bases). The V gene's germline CDR1 is SGHRS and CDR2 YFSETQ. V was cut by 4 bases and J by 3 bases, with 15 bases left in between. The CDR3 runs to 15 residues. For the CDR3, the DNA is TGCGCCAGCAGCGGGGGGTTAGGAGGGACAGATACGCAGTATTTT. Protein product: CASSGGLGGTDTQYF.

This clone was counted only a few times. The chain links TRBV30 to TRBJ1-5; D might be TRBD1 (5 bases). Per the germline V gene, CDR1 is GTSNPN and CDR2 is SVGIG (reference sequence). The CDR3 is 14 amino acids. V was shortened by 1 base and J by 8 bases, with 15 bases between the two germline ends. CDR3 in amino acids: CAWSGTGGDEPQHF. The CDR3 DNA is TGTGCCTGGAGTGGTACGGGAGGGGACGAGCCCCAGCATTTT.

The chain has TRBV5-7 and TRBJ1-6; D remains unclear. TRBV5-7 is assigned to the ORF class and has an uncertain function. Trimming left V 4 bases short and J 10 bases short, with 18 bases between. The CDR3 runs 15 residues. The CDR3 loop is CASSHLGRIRSPLHF. The CDR3 DNA reads TGTGCCAGCAGCCACTTGGGTAGGATCAGGTCACCCCTCCACTTT.

DNA for the CDR3: TGTGCCAGCAACTACCTACCGGGAACTGAAGCTTTCTTT. Translating gives CASNYLPGTEAFF. The chain recombines TRBV6-6 with TRBJ1-1; D uncertain. The germline CDR1 and CDR2 sequences are MNHNY and SVGAGI (reference sequence). The length of the CDR3 is 13 residues. V lost 7 bases to trimming and J lost 5 bases, with 14 bases between them.

The rearrangement joins TRBV7-2 to TRBJ1-5; TRBD1 aligns across 9 bases. The CDR3 extends over 15 amino acids. Unmatched junction bases numbered 7, after V lost 5 bases and J lost 5 bases. CDR1 SGHTA and CDR2 FQGNSA come from the germline V gene. The CDR3 is CASSVRDREDQPQHF. The DNA of the CDR3 is TGTGCCAGCAGCGTCCGGGACAGGGAGGATCAGCCCCAGCATTTT.

The chain combines TRBV10-3 with TRBJ2-7; 12 nucleotides match TRBD2. V trimming: 3 bases; J trimming: 13 bases; junction bases outside the gene matches: 10. The germline V gene has CDR1 ENHRY and CDR2 SYGVKD. The CDR3 spans 14 residues. As DNA, the CDR3 is TGTGCCATCAGTGAATCCCGACTAGCGGGGGAGCTTTACTTC. Protein product: CAISESRLAGELYF.

This clone is a singleton in its sample. The rearrangement joins TRBV19 to TRBJ2-1; 8 bases are a match to TRBD2. The germline V gene has CDR1 LNHDA and CDR2 SQIVND (reference sequence). The CDR3 is 16 residues long. After removal of 7 bases from V and 0 bases from J, the junction contained 8 bases not matched to a gene. CDR3 nucleotide sequence: TGTGCCAGTATCACTAGCGGCGCGAGCTCCTACAATGAGCAGTTCTTC. Translated: CASITSGASSYNEQFF.